This TCR beta chain was profiled in a study of blood T cell repertoires in COVID-19 (TCRdb year 2020). Notes on the research overall: Samples covering the acute and convalescent phases of COVID-19 were provided by collaborators in the United States, Italy and Spain. The prospective study material was composed of cDNA or gDNA derived from T cells, B-cell-depleted T cells, or PBMCs. Deeply sampled blood TCRbeta repertoires from subjects exposed to, actively infected with, or recovered from COVID-19 were included in the dataset. A freely available public database, intended as a resource for researchers studying the immune response to SARS-CoV-2, is where the repertoires were released. The samples were drawn from the first 160 participants of the ongoing ImmuneRACE study and from more than 1,000 subjects provided by 6 global collaborators. Nearly every sample came with metadata listing a de-identified subject ID, COVID-19 status, age in years and sex. Where available, HLA class I and class II types were taken from metadata supplied by the sample provider and were not determined by assay-based typing.

Collaborating institutions collected whole blood in K2EDTA tubes following their own protocols. For TCRbeta analysis, collaborators shipped samples as frozen whole blood, isolated PBMCs, or DNA extracted from either of those sample types. A note on this clone: Its antigen remains unidentified. No base-level quality is on record; no much larger clone is a single base apart.

Summary of the overall study and its limitations: The amount of clinical and demographic metadata varied by source and participant and was provided uncurated.

From its cysteine to its phenylalanine, the CDR3 spans 14 amino acids. Just the 42-base CDR3 DNA is kept, in frame starting at base 1. V is trimmed back by 5 bases and J by 6 bases, and the junction contains 6 bases that no gene match accounts for. The germline V gene (reference sequence) sets CDR1 to SEHNR and CDR2 to FQNEAQ. TCRbeta CDR3 regions were amplified from genomic DNA using the immunoSEQ Assay, a bias-controlled multiplex PCR. Turning to the authors' computational methods: The number of nucleated cells in each sample was estimated from the amplification of reference gene primers within the assay. To quantify the absolute abundance of each unique TCRbeta CDR3 rearrangement, sequence reads were collapsed and filtered. For each sample, productive Simpson clonality was calculated as the square root of Simpson's diversity index across productive rearrangements. Here the immuneACCESS table is served through TCRdb, limited to in-frame sequences with V and J called. Missing clones are a known gap in these copies; in checked studies unresolved V genes cover under half, and the rest lacks a known reason. V, J and clone size are those of that table, while D and trimming were read from the DNA. Here the sample has approximately 15,000 clones; approximately 82% occur a single time. In total, the top ten clones hold over 25% of the sample.

The chain is encoded by TRBV7-9 joined to TRBJ1-5, with 8 bases matching TRBD1. The source material was peripheral blood. The sequence was obtained from a woman aged 45-60 years with active or convalescent COVID-19. CDR3 reads: CASSRPGGGQPQHF. The nucleotide sequence is given as TGTGCCAGCAGCAGACCAGGGGGCGGTCAGCCCCAGCATTTT.